This TCR beta chain was documented in a study of shared clonotypes between healthy human individuals. On the study more broadly: Aged between 18 and 49, the donors were a couple of women and three men. Points from the study as a whole: A reduction in generation probabilities was seen for non-shared clonotypes relative to those shared by all four donors. For naive CD4 cells, 4.5% to 6.5% of clonotypes were shared across a handful of donors.

TCRdb keeps only in-frame clones here, not all; method: immunoSEQ multiplex PCR. In the table there are hundreds of thousands of clones, roughly 70% of which are singletons. Concerning this clone: Its cognate antigen is unknown.

Germline V CDR1 and CDR2: SEHNR, FQNEAQ (reference sequence). V lost 2 bases and J lost 2, with 7 bases in between. CDR3 length: 14 amino acids. The rearrangement links TRBV7-9 to TRBJ2-1; D remains ambiguous. Sequencing was done on a sample of memory CD4+ T cells sorted from blood. Documented subset: CD45RA-negative fraction. This receptor was identified in a woman under 40 in good health. The CDR3 spells CASSLPGPYNEQFF. The CDR3 DNA is TGTGCCAGCAGCTTACCAGGACCCTACAATGAGCAGTTCTTC.